These T cell receptor beta chains were read from a single sample in a study of T-cell memory formation after mild COVID-19. From the 5' RACE reads, TCRdb called clonotypes with MiXCR, one entry per CDR3 protein. The sample contains roughly 110,000 distinct CDR3 sequences, approximately 15% of which appear only once. The material sequenced was PBMCs or a T cell subset sorted from them (not recorded which). The source is a man aged 18 to 29 who had mild COVID-19 (a few samples of this study predate the infection). Cell type and time point are not known. CDR3s include the opening cysteine and the closing phenylalanine or tryptophan. D genes are given only for firm matches. Clone size is shown for a subset of rows, as once, few, many or a class of expanded clone.

TRBV7-9,TRBD1,few,TRBJ2-1,TGTGCCAGCAGCTGGACAGGGTCCAATGAGCAGTTCTTC,CASSWTGSNEQFF
TRBV20-1,TRBD2,many,TRBJ2-3,TGCAGTGCTAGAGAAATTACCAGCGGGGGGCTGAGCACAGATACGCAGTATTTT,CSAREITSGGLSTDTQYF
TRBV4-3,TRBD1,many,TRBJ2-2,TGCGCCAGCAGCCCAACAGGGGGCAAGTACGGGGAGCTGTTTTTT,CASSPTGGKYGELFF
TRBV6-5,TRBD1,few,TRBJ2-5,TGTGCCAGCAGTTCCACCCTAGGACAGGCGATCTCTCAAGAGACCCAGTACTTC,CASSSTLGQAISQETQYF
TRBV4-3,NA,NA,TRBJ2-1,TGCGCCAGCAGCCAAAGTTCGCTATACAATGAGCAGTTCTTC,CASSQSSLYNEQFF
TRBV15,NA,NA,TRBJ2-7,TGTGCCACCAGCAGGGACTTATCCTACGAGCAGTACTTC,CATSRDLSYEQYF
TRBV10-3,TRBD1,NA,TRBJ1-1,TGTGCCATCAGTGCTACAGGGGGGAACACTGAAGCTTTCTTT,CAISATGGNTEAFF
TRBV20-1,TRBD1,many,TRBJ2-5,TGCAGTGCAATCAGGGGGGAGACCCAGTACTTC,CSAIRGETQYF
TRBV9,TRBD1,few,TRBJ1-2,TGTGCCAGCAGCCCTCTCCCGACAGGGAGTTTTGGCTACACCTTC,CASSPLPTGSFGYTF
TRBV10-3,NA,many,TRBJ2-3,TGTGCCATCAGTGAGGACGCCCCAGATACGCAGTATTTT,CAISEDAPDTQYF
TRBV12-3/TRBV12-4,NA,few,TRBJ2-5,TGTGCCAGCAGTTATACACGGTACCAAGAGACCCAGTACTTC,CASSYTRYQETQYF
TRBV12-3/TRBV12-4,NA,NA,TRBJ1-1,TGTGCCAGCAGTTTAGGGCCGGGACAACTCACTGAAGCTTTCTTT,CASSLGPGQLTEAFF
TRBV7-9,TRBD1,NA,TRBJ1-2,TGTGCCAGCAGCGCACCCCGAGGGACAGCTACTATGAGCTACACCTTC,CASSAPRGTATMSYTF
TRBV15,NA,NA,TRBJ2-7,TGTGCCACCAGCAGAGATCAGGGCAGTAGCTCCTACGAGCAGTACTTC,CATSRDQGSSSYEQYF
TRBV4-3,NA,few,TRBJ2-7,TGCGCCAGCAGCCAAGGCGCAGGGCCCGGGGCCTACGAGCAGTACTTC,CASSQGAGPGAYEQYF
TRBV5-1,TRBD2,NA,TRBJ2-7,TGCGCCAGCGCCTCCGGGCCTACACTAGCGGGAGACTACGAGCAGTACTTC,CASASGPTLAGDYEQYF
TRBV15,TRBD2,NA,TRBJ2-1,TGTGCCACCAGCACTCGAACTAGCGGGGGGTGGAATGAGCAGTTCTTC,CATSTRTSGGWNEQFF
TRBV25-1,NA,NA,TRBJ2-5,TGTGCCAGCTGGGGGGAGAATGGCCGACTCCAAGAGACCCAGTACTTC,CASWGENGRLQETQYF
TRBV29-1,NA,NA,TRBJ2-3,TGCAGCGTTGAAGTGACGGGTTCTAGCACAGATACGCAGTATTTT,CSVEVTGSSTDTQYF
TRBV7-6,TRBD1,NA,TRBJ1-6,TGTGCCAGCAGCACAGGCCGGACAGGATATAATTCACCCCTCCACTTT,CASSTGRTGYNSPLHF
TRBV7-9,NA,many,TRBJ2-3,TGTGCCAGCAGCTTATCAGAGGTGGATACGCAGTATTTT,CASSLSEVDTQYF
TRBV5-1,TRBD1,few,TRBJ2-6,TGCGCCAGCAGCTTACGGGACAGGGAAAGTGGGGCCAACGTCCTGACTTTC,CASSLRDRESGANVLTF
TRBV12-3/TRBV12-4,NA,few,TRBJ1-1,TGTGCCAGCAGTTTAGGAGGCCAGACTGAAGCTTTCTTT,CASSLGGQTEAFF
TRBV25-1,TRBD1,NA,TRBJ2-2,TGTGCCAGCACCCCCGGGACAGGTTCGGCCGGGGAGCTGTTTTTT,CASTPGTGSAGELFF
TRBV6-5,NA,few,TRBJ2-3,TGTGCCAGCAGTTCCGGCGGGGCGCCGACAGATACGCAGTATTTT,CASSSGGAPTDTQYF
TRBV12-3/TRBV12-4,NA,few,TRBJ2-1,TGTGCCAGCAGTTCCACTACACAGTACAATGAGCAGTTCTTC,CASSSTTQYNEQFF
TRBV6-5,TRBD2,many,TRBJ2-3,TGTGCCAGCAGTTACACTAGCGGGGGGGCAGATACGCAGTATTTT,CASSYTSGGADTQYF
TRBV30,NA,NA,TRBJ2-7,TGTGCCTGGAGTGTAACAGCATCCTACGAGCAGTACTTC,CAWSVTASYEQYF
TRBV6-2/TRBV6-3,NA,NA,TRBJ2-3,TGTGCCAGCAGTTACTATCCGGCAGGGTATAGCACAGATACGCAGTATTTT,CASSYYPAGYSTDTQYF
TRBV7-2,NA,NA,TRBJ2-7,TGTGCCAGCAGCTTTCTGGGATCGGGTTACGAGCAGTACTTC,CASSFLGSGYEQYF
TRBV6-5,NA,few,TRBJ2-2,TGTGCCAGCAGTTACCGTCCGGGGGAAGGGTACACCGGGGAGCTGTTTTTT,CASSYRPGEGYTGELFF
TRBV6-1,NA,few,TRBJ2-7,TGTGCCACCCTGGGGAGCGAGCAGTACTTC,CATLGSEQYF
TRBV5-6,NA,many,TRBJ2-3,TGTGCCAGCAGCTTTGAGACACTACTTACAGATACGCAGTATTTT,CASSFETLLTDTQYF
TRBV7-9,TRBD1,many,TRBJ1-1,TGTGCCAGCAGCCCCCCGGACAGGTCGGGCACTGAAGCTTTCTTT,CASSPPDRSGTEAFF
TRBV7-8,NA,many,TRBJ2-7,TGTGCCAGCAGCTTAGCGCTCGACCCCTCGGGCTACGAGCAGTACTTC,CASSLALDPSGYEQYF
TRBV7-2,NA,NA,TRBJ2-7,TGTGCCAGCAGCTTGTTTGACTCCTACGAGCAGTACTTC,CASSLFDSYEQYF
TRBV20-1,NA,NA,TRBJ2-7,TGCAGTGCTTCTCAGGGCTCCTACGAGCAGTACTTC,CSASQGSYEQYF
TRBV7-3,NA,NA,TRBJ2-3,TGTGCCAGCAGCTTAATGAATCAGAGTGGCACAGATACGCAGTATTTT,CASSLMNQSGTDTQYF
TRBV4-3,TRBD1,many,TRBJ1-1,TGCGCCAGCAGCCAAAGGGGGCTCGGCACTGAAGCTTTCTTT,CASSQRGLGTEAFF
TRBV4-3,TRBD2,many,TRBJ2-1,TGCGCCAGCAGCGCAGGGACTAGCGGGTACAATGAGCAGTTCTTC,CASSAGTSGYNEQFF
TRBV15,NA,NA,TRBJ1-5,TGTGCCACCAGCAGAGGACAGGACCAGCATTTT,CATSRGQDQHF
TRBV19,NA,NA,TRBJ1-2,TGTGCCAGTAGTCCAAATCAGGGACCTGGCTACACCTTC,CASSPNQGPGYTF
TRBV7-9,NA,many,TRBJ2-7,TGTGCCAGCAGCTTAGTGGGGAGCAGGACCTACGAGCAGTACTTC,CASSLVGSRTYEQYF
TRBV7-6,NA,few,TRBJ2-3,TGTGCCAGCAGCTTAGCGCTGGTAGCGGAAACAGATACGCAGTATTTT,CASSLALVAETDTQYF
TRBV4-2,TRBD1,few,TRBJ2-7,TGTGCCAGCAGCCAAGGTGAGACAGGGTTTCCCGAGCAGTACTTC,CASSQGETGFPEQYF
TRBV19,NA,NA,TRBJ1-1,TGTGCCAGTACCCTGTCGGGGACGAACACTGAAGCTTTCTTT,CASTLSGTNTEAFF
TRBV6-2/TRBV6-3,TRBD1,NA,TRBJ1-5,TGTGCCAGCAACAGGGGAAACAATCAGCCCCAGCATTTT,CASNRGNNQPQHF
TRBV3-1,NA,few,TRBJ2-1,TGTGCCAGCAGCAGCTCCGTCAATGAGCAGTTCTTC,CASSSSVNEQFF
TRBV18,NA,few,TRBJ1-5,TGTGCCAGCTCACAGGACAGCCTCAATCAGCCCCAGCATTTT,CASSQDSLNQPQHF